These 14 T cell receptor beta chains came from one sample sequenced in a study of sequential checkpoint blockade in melanoma. Treatment given: randomized to nivolumab then ipilimumab (arm A) or the reverse (arm B). TCRdb's copy holds only in-frame clones and misses some; the assay was immunoSEQ multiplex PCR. The sample has fewer than 35,000 clones, roughly 76% seen once. The specimen comprised CD8+ T cells sorted from blood (inferred from file names), sampled from a patient given nivolumab and ipilimumab in sequence. The origin of the receptors is a human donor with melanoma.

V gene TRBV27 combines with J gene TRBJ1-4; maybe TRBD1 (6 bases). This CDR3 is 14 amino acids long. Trimming left V 2 bases short and J 7 bases short, with 11 bases between. The germline V gene has CDR1 MNHEY and CDR2 SMNVEV (reference sequence). The CDR3 DNA follows: TGTGCCAGCAGTTTAAAACAGGGAGTTGAAAAACTGTTTTTT. This sequence encodes CASSLKQGVEKLFF. The full variable domain, rest sourced from reference TRBV27 and TRBJ1-4, is EAQVTQNPRYLITVTGKKLTVTCSQNMNHEYMSWYRQDPGLGLRQIYYSMNVEVTDKGDVPEGYKVSRKEKRNFPLILESPSPNQTSLYFCASSLKQGVEKLFFGSGTQLSVL.

This clone was seen once. V and J are TRBV6-4 and TRBJ2-1, with 9 bases fitting TRBD2. V shed 4 bases, J shed 8 bases, and the junction held 12 bases outside the gene matches. The CDR3 runs to 16 residues. CDR1 MRHNA and CDR2 SNTAGT come from the germline V gene. The CDR3 bases are TGTGCCAGCAGTGCCAGTGCCGCGGGGGGGCCAGATGAGCAGTTCTTC. Protein: CASSASAAGGPDEQFF.

V is TRBV28 and J is TRBJ2-3; D possibly corresponds to TRBD2 (7 bases). CDR1 is MDHEN and CDR2 is SYDVKM in the germline V gene. Trimming removed 3 bases from V and 0 bases from J, with 13 bases in between. The CDR3 spans 16 residues. The CDR3 nucleotides read TGTGCCAGCAGTTTCGGGGGGCGGAGGAGCACAGATACGCAGTATTTT. Protein sequence: CASSFGGRRSTDTQYF.

The genes are TRBV2 and TRBJ1-1, with TRBD1 matching over 7 bases. Losses at the gene ends were 6 bases for V and 3 bases for J; bases not matched to a gene: 13. This CDR3 spans 16 amino acids. Germline CDR1 and CDR2: SNHLY and FYNNEI. The CDR3 region has the DNA TGTGCCAGCAGGTTTCTGAACGGCCAGGGGGACACTGAAGCTTTCTTT. It codes for CASRFLNGQGDTEAFF. Based on the CDR3 plus reference TRBV2 and TRBJ1-1, the full variable domain is EPEVTQTPSHQVTQMGQEVILRCVPISNHLYFYWYRQILGQKVEFLVSFYNNEISEKSEIFDDQFSVERPDGSNFTLKIRSTKLEDSAMYFCASRFLNGQGDTEAFFGQGTRLTVV.

This chain joins TRBV6-5 and TRBJ1-4; possible D gene TRBD1, 5 bases. Germline CDR1 is MNHEY and CDR2 is SVGAGI. V lost 4 bases and J 0 bases, leaving 12 bases between the germline ends. The CDR3 sequence is 16 residues long. CDR3: CASSSERGATNEKLFF. The DNA for the CDR3 is TGTGCCAGCAGTTCAGAAAGGGGTGCAACTAATGAAAAACTGTTTTTT.

This chain links TRBV19 with TRBJ1-1; no reliable D call. The V and J ends lost 3 bases and 4 bases respectively, with 9 bases between them. CDR1 and CDR2 from the germline V gene are LNHDA and SQIVND (reference sequence). The CDR3 is made up of 13 amino acids. The DNA for the CDR3 is TGTGCCAGTAGTATGGGAGGGCTCACTGAAGCTTTCTTT. Translating gives CASSMGGLTEAFF.

This sequence joins TRBV27 and TRBJ1-2; 12 nucleotides align to TRBD1. The ends lost 5 bases at V and 8 bases at J; junction bases unmatched: 9. The germline V gene encodes CDR1 MNHEY and CDR2 SMNVEV (reference sequence). CDR3 length equals 15 residues. The CDR3 sequence: CASSPRGQGAWGYTF. The CDR3 region has the DNA TGTGCCAGCAGTCCCCGGGGACAGGGGGCTTGGGGCTACACCTTC.

The chain has TRBV30 and TRBJ2-2, with 9 positions matching TRBD2. The CDR3 is 14 residues long. Germline values: CDR1 GTSNPN, CDR2 SVGIG (reference sequence). Germline trimming cut 4 bases from V and 5 bases from J; bases unmatched to any gene: 5. CDR3 DNA sequence: TGTGCCTGGATGGGCGGGAGGGGTACCGGGGAGCTGTTTTTT. Protein product: CAWMGGRGTGELFF.

This chain connects TRBV7-2 to TRBJ2-2, with 16 bases fitting TRBD2. Germline loops: CDR1 SGHTA, CDR2 FQGNSA. V gave up 1 base and J gave up 7 bases; unmatched junction bases: 9. This CDR3 region has 19 residues. CDR3 sequence: CASSLEAGTSGRAGGELFF. Written as DNA, the CDR3 is TGTGCCAGCAGCTTAGAAGCCGGGACTAGCGGGAGGGCCGGCGGGGAGCTGTTTTTT.

This clone came up once. The V gene is TRBV5-6, the J gene TRBJ2-7, with 7 bases identical to TRBD1. Trimming took 4 bases from V and 3 from J; bases not matched to a gene: 7. The length of the CDR3 is 14 residues. Germline V CDR1 and CDR2: SGHDT, YYEEEE. CDR3 nucleotide sequence: TGTGCCAGCAGCCCAACAGGGGCCGGCTACGAGCAGTACTTC. Residues: CASSPTGAGYEQYF.

J is TRBJ1-1 and V is TRBV5-1; weak D call: TRBD1 (5 bases). Germline-derived CDR1 and CDR2 are SGHRS and YFSETQ. This CDR3 has 14 amino acids. The V end was cut by 3 bases, the J end by 5 bases, with 14 bases between. The CDR3, as DNA: TGCGCCAGCAGCTCCCCTGGGGACTGGACTGAAGCTTTCTTT. It translates to CASSSPGDWTEAFF.

This clone came up a few times. This chain joins TRBV14 and TRBJ2-1; 9 nucleotides agree with TRBD2. CDR3 length: 18 amino acids. The germline CDR1 and CDR2 sequences are SGHDN and FVKESK. Trimming cost V 1 base and J 2 bases; bases outside gene matches: 9. CDR3 nucleotide sequence: TGTGCCAGCAGCCAAGTCAAATATGGCGGGAGGGCCTACAATGAGCAGTTCTTC. This sequence encodes CASSQVKYGGRAYNEQFF.

This clone came up a few times. The rearrangement uses TRBV4-1 and TRBJ2-2; D possibly corresponds to TRBD2 (6 bases). Germline CDR1 and CDR2: MGHRA and YSYEKL. V lost 4 bases and J 0 bases, leaving 15 bases between the germline ends. This CDR3 spans 17 amino acids. DNA of the CDR3: TGCGCCAGCAGCCTGAAAGCGGGTCTCGCGAACACCGGGGAGCTGTTTTTT. It specifies CASSLKAGLANTGELFF.

The chain employs TRBV7-6 and TRBJ1-5; tentative D call: TRBD1 (6 bases). Between the trimmed V and J ends, which lost 8 bases and 1 base, there was a span of 9 bases. This CDR3 comprises 13 residues. The germline CDR1 and CDR2 sequences are SGHVS and FNYEAQ. The CDR3 here is CASPDRSNQPQHF. DNA of the CDR3: TGTGCCAGCCCCGACAGGAGCAATCAGCCCCAGCATTTT.